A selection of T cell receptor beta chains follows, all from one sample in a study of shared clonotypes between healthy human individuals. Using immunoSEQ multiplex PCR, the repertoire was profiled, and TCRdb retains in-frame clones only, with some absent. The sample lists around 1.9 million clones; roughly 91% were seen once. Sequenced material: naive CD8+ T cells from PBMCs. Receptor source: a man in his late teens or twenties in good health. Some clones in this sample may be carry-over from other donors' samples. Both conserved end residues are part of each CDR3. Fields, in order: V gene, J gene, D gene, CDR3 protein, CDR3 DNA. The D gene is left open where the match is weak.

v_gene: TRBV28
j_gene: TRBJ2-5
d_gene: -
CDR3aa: CASSLSSFGTQYF
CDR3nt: TGTGCCAGCAGTTTATCATCCTTCGGGACCCAGTACTTC

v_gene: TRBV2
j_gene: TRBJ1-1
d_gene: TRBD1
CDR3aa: CASSEDRALTIGTEAFF
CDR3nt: TGTGCCAGCAGCGAGGACAGGGCCCTCACGATAGGCACTGAAGCTTTCTTT

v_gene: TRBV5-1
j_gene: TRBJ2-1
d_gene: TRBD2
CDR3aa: CASSLAASGMSEQFF
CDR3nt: TGCGCCAGCAGCTTGGCGGCTAGCGGGATGAGTGAGCAGTTCTTC

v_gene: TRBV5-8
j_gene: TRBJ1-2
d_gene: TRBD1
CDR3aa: CASSQRGTGNGYTF
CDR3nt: TGTGCCAGCAGCCAGAGAGGGACAGGGAATGGCTACACCTTC

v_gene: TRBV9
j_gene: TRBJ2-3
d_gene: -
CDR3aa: CASSVTGWGDDTQYF
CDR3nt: TGTGCCAGCAGCGTTACTGGGTGGGGGGATGATACGCAGTATTTT

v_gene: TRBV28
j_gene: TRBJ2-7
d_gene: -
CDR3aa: CASRHDSSYEQYF
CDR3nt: TGTGCCAGCAGACATGACAGCTCCTACGAGCAGTACTTC

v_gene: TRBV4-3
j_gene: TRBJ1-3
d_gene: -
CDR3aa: CASSQDRTGGEDGNTIYF
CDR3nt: TGCGCCAGCAGCCAAGATCGCACGGGGGGAGAGGATGGAAACACCATATATTTT

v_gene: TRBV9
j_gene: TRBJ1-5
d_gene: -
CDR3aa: CASSVHNSNQPQHF
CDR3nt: TGTGCCAGCAGCGTACACAATAGCAATCAGCCCCAGCATTTT

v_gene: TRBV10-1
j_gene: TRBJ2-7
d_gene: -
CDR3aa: CASSETDGYEQYF
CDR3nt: TGCGCCAGCAGTGAGACGGACGGGTACGAGCAGTACTTC

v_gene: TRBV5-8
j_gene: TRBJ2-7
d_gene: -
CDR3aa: CASSFYEQYF
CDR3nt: TGTGCCAGCAGCTTCTATGAGCAGTACTTC